The 16 T cell receptor beta chains reported below all come from one sample, sequenced in a study of technical replicates of blood from four donors. The repertoire was sequenced with immunoSEQ multiplex PCR; TCRdb's copy has only in-frame clones and lacks some. In the table there are about 97,000 clones, about 95% of which are singletons. The sample consisted of T cells isolated from PBMCs. These receptors all stem from a human donor in good health.

The chain is built from TRBV28 and TRBJ1-2; D ambiguous. Germline CDR1 reads MDHEN; CDR2 reads SYDVKM. V lost 3 bases and J 8 bases, leaving 13 bases between the germline ends. This CDR3 contains 13 residues. For the CDR3, the DNA is TGTGCCAGCAGTTTGCGGGGTCGCGAGGGCTACACCTTC. This encodes CASSLRGREGYTF.

As for this clone: The same CDR3 can be traced to other DNA sequences in this sample. This chain links TRBV28 with TRBJ2-7, with D tentatively TRBD1 (6 bases). The CDR3 is made up of 14 amino acids. The V gene lost 6 bases and the J gene lost 0 bases, with 12 bases spanning the gap. Per the germline V gene, CDR1 is MDHEN and CDR2 is SYDVKM. The CDR3: CASSLQGGSYEQYF. CDR3 nucleotides: TGTGCCAGCAGCCTACAGGGTGGCTCCTACGAGCAGTACTTC.

The chain carries TRBV18 and TRBJ1-1; 9 nucleotides align to TRBD1. This CDR3 is 18 amino acids long. Germline V CDR1 and CDR2: KGHSH, LQKENI. The V gene end was trimmed by 3 bases and the J gene end by 0 bases; junction bases not matched to a gene: 11. The CDR3: CASSPEGQGGEMNTEAFF. CDR3 coding DNA: TGTGCCAGCTCACCTGAGGGACAGGGTGGGGAAATGAACACTGAAGCTTTCTTT.

This chain connects TRBV5-6 to TRBJ2-7; D may be TRBD1 (6 bases). V was clipped by 4 bases and J by 5 bases, with 16 bases between them. CDR3 length equals 14 residues. In germline, CDR1 is SGHDT, CDR2 YYEEEE. The CDR3 is CASSQLLRTDEQYF. Here the CDR3 DNA reads TGTGCCAGCAGCCAACTCCTTAGGACAGACGAGCAGTACTTC. The whole variable domain, remainder taken from reference TRBV5-6 and TRBJ2-7, is DAGVTQSPTHLIKTRGQQVTLRCSPKSGHDTVSWYQQALGQGPQFIFQYYEEEERQRGNFPDRFSGHQFPNYSSELNVNALLLGDSALYLCASSQLLRTDEQYFGPGTRLTVT.

A single count supports this clone. The chain carries TRBV28 and TRBJ2-7, with 8 positions matching TRBD1. This CDR3 spans 13 amino acids. The trim removed 7 bases at V and 4 bases at J, leaving 6 bases unmatched. Germline V CDR1 and CDR2: MDHEN, SYDVKM. The CDR3 region is CASTQGAWYEQYF. For the CDR3, the DNA is TGTGCCAGCACCCAGGGGGCTTGGTACGAGCAGTACTTC.

V and J are TRBV2 and TRBJ1-2; the D is unclear. The CDR3 is 10 residues long. Per germline, CDR1 SNHLY and CDR2 FYNNEI. V lost 5 bases to trimming and J lost 6 bases, with 4 bases between them. The CDR3 reads CASSPDGYTF. The CDR3 DNA reads TGTGCCAGCAGTCCCGATGGCTACACCTTC.

V gene TRBV4-1 combines with J gene TRBJ1-2, with 7 nucleotides matching TRBD1. Looked up from germline, CDR1 is MGHRA and CDR2 is YSYEKL. Trimming removed 3 bases from V and 13 bases from J; junction bases left unmatched: 5. The CDR3 sequence is 11 residues long. CDR3 coding DNA: TGCGCCAGCAGCCAGCGACAGGGACCCACCTTC. Residues: CASSQRQGPTF.

V gene TRBV14 combines with J gene TRBJ2-5; D remains unclear. Germline-derived CDR1 and CDR2 are SGHDN and FVKESK. Trimming removed 1 base at V and 5 bases at J, with 8 bases between. The CDR3 has 13 amino acids. CDR3 nucleotides: TGTGCCAGCAGCCAAGCATCAGGTGAGACCCAGTACTTC. Its translation: CASSQASGETQYF.

V and J are TRBV19 and TRBJ2-7, with 7 bases aligning to TRBD1. This CDR3 has 18 residues. Germline values: CDR1 LNHDA, CDR2 SQIVND (reference sequence). The ends lost 3 bases at V and 4 bases at J; junction bases unmatched: 18. For the CDR3, the DNA is TGTGCCAGTAGTATCTCTACAGACACAATACAGGGGTATTACGAGCAGTACTTC. Translating it yields CASSISTDTIQGYYEQYF. The complete variable domain, with remaining parts taken from reference TRBV19 and TRBJ2-7, reads DGGITQSPKYLFRKEGQNVTLSCEQNLNHDAMYWYRQDPGQGLRLIYYSQIVNDFQKGDIAEGYSVSREKKESFPLTVTSAQKNPTAFYLCASSISTDTIQGYYEQYFGPGTRLTVT.

CDR3 nucleotides: TGTGCCAGCAGTCTCCTGGGACAGGACGAGCAGTACTTC. Translating gives CASSLLGQDEQYF. This sequence joins TRBV25-1 and TRBJ2-7, with 8 bases matching TRBD1. Unmatched junction bases numbered 5, after V lost 5 bases and J lost 5 bases. This CDR3 spans 13 amino acids. Per germline, CDR1 MGHDK and CDR2 SYGVNS.

The chain carries TRBV28 and TRBJ1-5, with TRBD1 as a possible D gene (5 bases). Per the germline V gene, CDR1 is MDHEN and CDR2 is SYDVKM. V was shortened by 3 bases and J by 0 bases, with 9 bases between the two germline ends. This CDR3 has 15 amino acids. This CDR3 reads CASSLGPFSNQPQHF. CDR3 DNA: TGTGCCAGCAGTTTGGGGCCATTTAGCAATCAGCCCCAGCATTTT.

J is TRBJ1-1 and V is TRBV6-1; D is ambiguous. This CDR3 spans 11 amino acids. V lost 2 bases to trimming and J lost 10 bases, with 8 bases between them. Germline CDR1 reads MNHNS; CDR2 reads SASEGT. The CDR3: CASSEHGGAFF. CDR3 in DNA: TGTGCCAGCAGTGAACATGGCGGAGCTTTCTTT.

This chain links TRBV6-5 with TRBJ2-7, with D perhaps matching TRBD2 (6 bases). Germline V gene sequence: CDR1 MNHEY, CDR2 SVGAGI. The CDR3 length is 14 residues. Between the trimmed V and J ends, which lost 2 bases and 0 bases, there was a span of 8 bases. The CDR3 here is CASSYHSGSYEQYF. CDR3 nucleotides: TGTGCCAGCAGTTACCATAGCGGCTCCTACGAGCAGTACTTC.

This sequence joins TRBV5-1 and TRBJ2-3; 7 bases map to TRBD2. With V trimmed by 6 bases and J by 5 bases, 9 bases remained unmatched. Germline V gives CDR1 SGHRS, CDR2 YFSETQ. The CDR3 length is 14 residues. The CDR3: CASTPGRGGDTQYF. CDR3 nucleotide sequence: TGCGCCAGCACCCCGGGGAGGGGAGGAGATACGCAGTATTTT.

This sequence joins TRBV5-8 and TRBJ2-1, with TRBD1 matching over 9 bases. The CDR3 loop spans 15 amino acids. V lost 7 bases and J lost 4; bases outside the gene matches: 9. Looked up from germline, CDR1 is SGHTS and CDR2 is YDEGEE. CDR3 nucleotides: TGTGCCAGCCTTTCCGGGACAGGGCCTTACAATGAGCAGTTCTTC. It yields the protein CASLSGTGPYNEQFF. Variable domain in full (rest from reference TRBV5-8 and TRBJ2-1): EAGVTQSPTHLIKTRGQQATLRCSPISGHTSVYWYQQALGLGLQFLLWYDEGEERNRGNFPPRFSGRQFPNYSSELNVNALELEDSALYLCASLSGTGPYNEQFFGPGTRLTVL.

The chain employs TRBV28 and TRBJ1-3; D gene unclear. V was shortened by 6 bases and J by 0 bases, with 9 bases between the two germline ends. The CDR3 extends over 14 amino acids. The germline gives CDR1 MDHEN, CDR2 SYDVKM. Written as DNA, the CDR3 is TGTGCCAGCAGGGGCTCTACCTCTGGAAACACCATATATTTT. Translated, it gives CASRGSTSGNTIYF.